This TCR beta chain was sequenced during a study of T-cell reconstitution after alpha-beta-depleted transplantation in children. Study-wide results and limits: T-cell numbers and diversity one year post-transplant derived largely from freshly generated T cells. Reported findings indicate that, about two months after transplant, alpha-beta T cells came from several hundred expanded clones, which were derived from non-depleted graft cells. From surviving recipient T cells and thymic progenitors came the high day-60 TCRbeta diversity observed in some patients.

The CDR3 contains 16 residues. V dropped 2 bases and J dropped 1 base, with 12 bases sitting between them. CDR1 and CDR2 from the germline V gene are MNHEY and SMNVEV (reference sequence). There are many counts of this clonotype. The antigen is not known. Preparing the TCRbeta library involved the use of unique molecular identifiers. Using its own MiXCR run on the PCR reads, TCRdb lists one record per CDR3 protein. The sample lists roughly 160,000 distinct CDR3 sequences; 8.5% to 14% were seen once. The sequencing used PBMCs, collected before TCRalphabeta/CD19-depleted stem cell transplant. The receptor comes from a boy under 10 years old with acute myeloid leukemia, due to receive a stem cell transplant. The rearrangement uses TRBV27 and TRBJ2-4; possibly TRBD1 for D (6 bases). The CDR3 DNA reads TGTGCCAGCAGTTTAACAGGGAGATGGGCCAAAAACATTCAGTACTTC. Translation: CASSLTGRWAKNIQYF.